A single TCR beta chain is shown here with its context. The CDR3 extends over 15 amino acids. Germline CDR1 is SGHRS and CDR2 is YFSETQ. V was shortened by 0 bases and J by 4 bases, with 12 bases between the two germline ends. The sample comes from a study of blood T cell repertoires in COVID-19. Assay: immunoSEQ multiplex PCR; the TCRdb copy retains only in-frame clones and omits some. The sample has about 100,000 clones, just over 85% seen once. The clonotype was recovered from a human donor in a cohort sampled during active COVID-19. The rearrangement joins TRBV5-1 to TRBJ2-3, with a possible D match to TRBD1 (6 bases). The source material was peripheral blood. DNA of the CDR3: TGCGCCAGCAGCTTGGTGGGCAGGGGCCCAGATACGCAGTATTTT. Amino acids: CASSLVGRGPDTQYF.